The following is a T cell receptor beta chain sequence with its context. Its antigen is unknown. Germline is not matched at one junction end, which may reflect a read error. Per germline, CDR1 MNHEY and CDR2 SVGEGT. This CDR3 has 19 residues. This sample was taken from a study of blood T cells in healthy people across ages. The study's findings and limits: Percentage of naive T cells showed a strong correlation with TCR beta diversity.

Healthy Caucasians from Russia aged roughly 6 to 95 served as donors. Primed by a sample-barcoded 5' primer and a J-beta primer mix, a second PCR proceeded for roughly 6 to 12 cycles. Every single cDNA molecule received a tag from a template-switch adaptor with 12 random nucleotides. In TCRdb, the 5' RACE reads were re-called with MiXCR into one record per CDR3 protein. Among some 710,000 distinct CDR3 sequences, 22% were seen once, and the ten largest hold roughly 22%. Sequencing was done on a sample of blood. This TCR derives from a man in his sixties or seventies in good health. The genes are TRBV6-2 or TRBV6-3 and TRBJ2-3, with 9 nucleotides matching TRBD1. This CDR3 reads CASSWVQGATLTFTHTQYF. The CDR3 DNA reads TGTGCCAGCAGTTGGGTACAGGGGGCGACTCTAACTTTCACACATACGCAGTATTTT.